This TCR beta chain was profiled in a study of beta chain features in type 1 diabetes. J was trimmed by 9 bases and V by 3 bases; bases with no gene match: 12. This CDR3 has 15 amino acids. The germline V gene has CDR1 GTSNPN and CDR2 SVGIG (reference sequence). Investigators reverse transcribed all isolated RNA, so they sequenced expressed TCRB transcripts. Only in-frame clones appear in the TCRdb table, and some are missing; sequencing was by immunoSEQ multiplex PCR. This table has around 500,000 clones, roughly 11% appearing once. The receptor comes from a young woman in good health. Sequenced input: naive CD4+ T cells from blood. The chain recombines TRBV30 with TRBJ1-5; 9 bases match TRBD1. Here the CDR3 reads CAWSLEGQGISPQHF. Here the CDR3 DNA reads TGTGCCTGGAGCCTCGAAGGACAGGGGATTTCGCCCCAGCATTTT.